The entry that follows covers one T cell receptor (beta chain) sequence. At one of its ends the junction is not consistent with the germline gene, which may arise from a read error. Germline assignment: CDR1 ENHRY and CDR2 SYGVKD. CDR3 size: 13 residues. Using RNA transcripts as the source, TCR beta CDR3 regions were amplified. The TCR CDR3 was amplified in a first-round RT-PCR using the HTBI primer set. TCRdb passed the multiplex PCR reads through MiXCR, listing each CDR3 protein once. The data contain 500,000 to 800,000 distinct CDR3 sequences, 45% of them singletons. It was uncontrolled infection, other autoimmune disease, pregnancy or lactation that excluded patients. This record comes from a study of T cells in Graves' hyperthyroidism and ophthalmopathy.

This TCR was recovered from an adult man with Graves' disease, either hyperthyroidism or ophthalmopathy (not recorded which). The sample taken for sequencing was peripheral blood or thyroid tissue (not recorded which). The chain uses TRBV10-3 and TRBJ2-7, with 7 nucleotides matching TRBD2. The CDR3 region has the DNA TGTGCCATCAGTGTCAAGGGAGGGCACGAGCAGCACTTC. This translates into CAISVKGGHEQHF.